The 27 T cell receptor beta chains listed next were all sequenced from one sample in a study of tumor-infiltrating lymphocytes in primary liver carcinoma. The authors made TCR beta cDNA from 500 ng total RNA with a constant-region primer. The TCR beta library was amplified through three nested multiplex PCR rounds in a modified ARM-PCR procedure. Researchers ran the first two PCR rounds for ten to eleven cycles each with TRBV1-TRBV30 forward primers and a C-beta reverse primer. Each CDR3 protein gets one entry after TCRdb re-called the multiplex PCR reads with MiXCR. This repertoire shows fewer than 400,000 distinct CDR3 sequences, around three fifths found once; its top ten account for 9% to 10%. Researchers drew blood RNA from unsorted whole blood and extracted germline DNA as well. Sequencing was done on a sample of peripheral blood. All receptors derive from a man aged 40-55 years with primary liver carcinoma and hepatitis B virus infection.

As for this clonotype: This could be a read error, since a much larger clone is one nucleotide away. The CDR3 nucleotides read TGTGCCTGCAGTACCGAAGCGGGAGTTGAGACCCAGTACTTC. Translation gives CACSTEAGVETQYF. The V and J genes are TRBV6-2 or TRBV6-3 and TRBJ2-5, with 8 bases lining up with TRBD2. CDR1 is MNHEY, CDR2 SVGEGT, per germline. The CDR3 has 14 amino acids.

The chain combines TRBV11-2 with TRBJ1-1, with D maybe TRBD1 (5 bases). The germline V and J ends were trimmed by 7 bases and 4 bases, with 19 bases remaining between them. The CDR3 contains 15 residues. Germline CDR1 is SGHAT and CDR2 is FQNNGV. DNA for the CDR3: TGTGCCAGCAACCGGGACGGGGCTGAGGGCACTGAAGCTTTCTTT. It translates to CASNRDGAEGTEAFF.

This clonotype appeared a few times. The rearrangement joins TRBV7-8 to TRBJ2-3, with 7 nucleotides matching TRBD2. This CDR3 is 15 amino acids long. In germline, CDR1 is SGHVS, CDR2 FQNEAQ. V shed 5 bases, J shed 1 base, and the junction held 6 bases outside the gene matches. Written as DNA, the CDR3 is TGTGCCAGCAGCCCAAGGGAGGGCCGCACAGATACGCAGTATTTT. It codes for CASSPREGRTDTQYF.

J is TRBJ1-1 and V is TRBV4-1, with no clear D. Germline V gene sequence: CDR1 MGHRA, CDR2 YSYEKL. Trimming pared 4 bases from V and 0 bases from J, leaving 12 bases between. There are 15 residues in the CDR3. CDR3 nucleotide sequence: TGCGCCAGCAGCCGATCCTTGCTATTGAACACTGAAGCTTTCTTT. Protein product: CASSRSLLLNTEAFF.

To note about this clonotype: The junction departs from the called germline gene at one end, perhaps through a read error. The chain carries TRBV28 and TRBJ2-5; D is perhaps TRBD1 (6 bases). Germline-derived CDR1 and CDR2 are MDHEN and SYDVKM. The CDR3 consists of 13 residues. The CDR3 here is CTSSPHRDQTQYF. The DNA for the CDR3 is TGTACCAGCAGTCCCCACAGGGATCAGACCCAGTACTTC.

As regards this clonotype: The junction departs from germline at one end; a sequencing error may be responsible. The rearrangement uses TRBV28 and TRBJ1-5, with no clear D. CDR1 and CDR2 (germline): MDHEN, SYDVKM. CDR3 length: 16 amino acids. CDR3 in amino acids: CANSPIGSPGNQPQHF. In DNA form, the CDR3 reads TGTGCCAACAGTCCTATTGGCTCACCGGGGAATCAGCCCCAGCATTTT.

About this clonotype: This may come from a read error, since a much larger clone is one base off. The genes are TRBV5-4 and TRBJ2-5, with a tentative D call TRBD2 (7 bases). The V end was cut by 0 bases, the J end by 9 bases, with 21 bases between. CDR1 is SGHNT and CDR2 is YYREEE in the germline V gene (reference sequence). The CDR3 loop spans 16 amino acids. CDR3: CASSLDPAGRGEAQYF. The CDR3 DNA is TGTGCCAGCAGCTTGGACCCAGCGGGGAGGGGGGAGGCCCAGTACTTC.

For this clonotype: Relative to the germline gene, one junction end is altered; a read error may explain this. The chain couples TRBV28 to TRBJ2-5; 7 nucleotides agree with TRBD1. The CDR3 is 14 amino acids. The germline V gene encodes CDR1 MDHEN and CDR2 SYDVKM. The CDR3 DNA reads TGTGACAGCAGTCGAACCGACAGGGAAGAGACCCAGTACTTC. Protein: CDSSRTDREETQYF.

Comments on this clonotype: Possible read error: a much larger clone is one base away. The J gene is TRBJ2-1, the V gene TRBV4-3, with D hard to call. The V gene's germline CDR1 is LGHNA and CDR2 YSLEER. This CDR3 spans 16 amino acids. CDR3 loop: CAGSHFLREDYNEQFF. CDR3 nucleotides: TGCGCCGGCAGCCACTTCCTAAGAGAGGACTACAATGAGCAGTTCTTC.

As for this clonotype: The junction differs from germline at one of its ends, possibly a read error. The rearrangement joins TRBV6-1 to TRBJ2-2, with TRBD1 identical over 8 bases. This CDR3 contains 17 residues. CDR1 and CDR2 from the germline V gene are MNHNS and SASEGT. This CDR3 is CASSTRQGRSGTRELFF. CDR3 DNA: TGTGCCAGCAGTACGAGACAGGGGAGATCTGGAACCAGGGAGCTGTTTTTC.

The genes are TRBV7-9 and TRBJ1-4; 8 nucleotides align to TRBD1. The CDR3 contains 12 residues. Germline V gene data show CDR1 as SEHNR and CDR2 as FQNEAQ (reference sequence). V shed 3 bases and J 12 bases; nucleotides not matched to a gene: 3. The CDR3 is CASSFGQGELFF. In DNA form, the CDR3 reads TGTGCCAGCAGCTTTGGACAGGGAGAACTGTTTTTT.

In the case of this clonotype: A junction boundary mismatches the germline segment, possibly from a read error. The chain recombines TRBV5-5 with TRBJ1-1, with D unclear. Per germline, CDR1 SGHKS and CDR2 YYEKEE (reference sequence). The CDR3 is made up of 13 amino acids. The CDR3 sequence: CVSTHRENTKAFF. For the CDR3, the DNA is TGTGTCAGCACTCATAGGGAGAACACTAAAGCCTTCTTT.

At least ten counts were recorded for this clonotype. The chain joins TRBV12-3 or TRBV12-4 to TRBJ2-5; TRBD2 matches 9 bases. The CDR3 length is 15 residues. The J segment lost 5 bases and the V segment lost 4 bases, leaving 8 bases of the junction unmatched. The CDR3 DNA reads TGTGCCAGCAGTTACCGAGCGGGAGGAGGGGAGACCCAGTACTTC. The encoded protein is CASSYRAGGGETQYF.

About this clonotype itself: Since a much larger clone is just one base distant, this may be a read error. The chain carries TRBV10-3 and TRBJ2-5; D perhaps matches TRBD1 (7 bases). Trimming left V 5 bases short and J 5 bases short, with 12 bases between. The CDR3 spans 13 residues. The germline gives CDR1 ENHRY, CDR2 SYGVKD. CDR3 sequence (DNA): TGTGCCATCAGTACGACAGGGAGGGAGACCCAGTACTTC. It encodes CAISTTGRETQYF.

In its sample, this clonotype was seen once. This sequence joins TRBV29-1 and TRBJ2-4, with 8 bases lining up with TRBD1. The CDR3 totals 13 residues. The V and J ends lost 1 base and 13 bases, in that order; junction bases with no gene match: 9. CDR1 and CDR2 (germline): SQVTM, ANQGSEA. CDR3 in amino acids: CSVEVDREKIQYF. The CDR3 DNA reads TGCAGCGTTGAAGTGGACAGGGAAAAGATCCAGTACTTC.

In regard to this clonotype: Given a much more abundant clone one base away, this may be a read error. The genes are TRBV6-5 and TRBJ2-2, with D possibly TRBD2 on 6 matching bases. This CDR3 has 15 residues. The germline CDR1 and CDR2 sequences are MNHEY and SVGAGI. With 11 bases removed from V and 5 bases from J, the gap between germline ends came to 21 bases. The CDR3 region is CAGRDPPGETGELFF. The CDR3 coding sequence is TGTGCCGGCCGAGACCCCCCGGGAGAAACCGGGGAGCTGTTTTTT.

This clonotype appeared a few times. The chain is built from TRBV5-6 and TRBJ2-1, with D possibly matching TRBD2 (5 bases). The germline V gene has CDR1 SGHDT and CDR2 YYEEEE. With 2 bases removed from V and 9 bases from J, the gap between germline ends came to 9 bases. The CDR3 sequence is 12 residues long. CDR3 sequence reads: CASSFYSAEQFF. Here the CDR3 DNA reads TGTGCCAGCAGCTTCTATAGCGCTGAGCAGTTCTTC.

As concerns this clonotype: This may come from a read error, since a much larger clone is one base off. The rearrangement uses TRBV6-6 and TRBJ1-1; TRBD1 aligns across 8 bases. The germline CDR1 and CDR2 sequences are MNHNY and SVGAGI (reference sequence). The CDR3 is 16 amino acids. The chain's CDR3 is CANSYAPGTGGPEAFF. For the CDR3, the DNA is TGTGCCAACAGTTACGCCCCCGGGACAGGTGGGCCTGAAGCTTTCTTT.

Worth noting for this clonotype: One base away lies a much larger clone, so this may be a sequencing read error. V gene TRBV12-3 or TRBV12-4 combines with J gene TRBJ2-2; 9 bases match TRBD2. V shed 10 bases, J shed 3 bases, and the junction held 6 bases outside the gene matches. This CDR3 has 14 amino acids. The CDR3 spells CATLAGPDTGELFF. In nucleotides, the CDR3 is TGTGCCACCCTAGCGGGACCTGACACCGGGGAGCTGTTTTTT.

The chain has TRBV7-9 and TRBJ1-1; D is perhaps TRBD1 (6 bases). Trimming stripped 4 bases from V and 3 bases from J, with 15 bases between. Germline V gene lookup returns CDR1 SEHNR and CDR2 FQNEAQ (reference sequence). This CDR3 is 15 amino acids long. CDR3: CASSWNRESDTEAFF. The CDR3 DNA reads as TGTGCCAGCAGCTGGAACAGGGAGAGTGACACTGAAGCTTTCTTT. Complete variable domain (other parts from reference TRBV7-9 and TRBJ1-1): DTGVSQNPRHKITKRGQNVTFRCDPISEHNRLYWYRQTLGQGPEFLTYFQNEAQLEKSRLLSDRFSAERPKGSFSTLEIQRTEQGDSAMYLCASSWNRESDTEAFFGQGTRLTVV.

As concerns this clonotype: A read error may explain this, as a much larger clone is one base away. The chain employs TRBV12-3 or TRBV12-4 and TRBJ2-5, with a weak D call TRBD1 (5 bases). The CDR3 sequence is 15 residues long. V lost 7 bases and J lost 1, with 16 bases in between. In DNA form, the CDR3 reads TGTGCCAGCATTCTACATGGACAAAGCCAAGAGACCCAGTACTTC. It encodes CASILHGQSQETQYF.

Remarks on this clonotype: This may be a read error: a much more frequent sequence differs by one nucleotide. The J gene is TRBJ2-1, the V gene TRBV11-3; D unclear. Germline V gene sequence: CDR1 SGHNT, CDR2 YENEEA. CDR3 size: 13 residues. The CDR3 here is CASSLELGDELFF. The DNA of the CDR3 is TGTGCCAGCAGCTTAGAGTTAGGCGATGAGCTGTTCTTC. The whole variable domain, filled in from reference TRBV11-3 and TRBJ2-1, reads EAGVVQSPRYKIIEKKQPVAFWCNPISGHNTLYWYLQNLGQGPELLIRYENEEAVDDSQLPKDRFSAERLKGVDSTLKIQPAELGDSAVYLCASSLELGDELFFGPGTRLTVL.

V gene TRBV11-2 combines with J gene TRBJ2-7; D may be TRBD1 (5 bases). CDR1 is SGHAT, CDR2 FQNNGV, per germline. V dropped 6 bases and J dropped 5 bases, with 20 bases sitting between them. There are 15 residues in the CDR3. CDR3 amino acids: CASSLRWTLENEQYF. DNA of the CDR3: TGTGCCAGCAGTTTACGATGGACACTGGAAAACGAGCAGTACTTC.

On this clonotype: A read error may be the cause here, since a much bigger clone is one base away. This chain connects TRBV14 to TRBJ2-1; 9 bases align to TRBD2. The CDR3 is 18 amino acids. The germline gives CDR1 SGHDN, CDR2 FVKESK. The CDR3 region has the DNA TGTGCCAGCAGCCAAGACTCATCGACTAGCGGCTATAACAATGAGCAGTCCTTC. Translated: CASSQDSSTSGYNNEQSF.

Comment on this clonotype: An end of the junction differs from the germline gene, which may be a read error. The rearrangement links TRBV5-1 to TRBJ1-1; the D is unclear. From germline, CDR1 is SGHRS and CDR2 YFSETQ. This CDR3 spans 15 amino acids. In nucleotides, the CDR3 is TGCGCCAGCAGCCCCCAAGGAGGTCCCAACACTGAAGCTTCCTTT. It codes for CASSPQGGPNTEASF.

This clonotype appeared many times. This chain joins TRBV5-1 and TRBJ2-2; D is perhaps TRBD1 (5 bases). The ends were cut back, 0 bases at V and 1 base at J, with 10 bases in the middle. Germline V gives CDR1 SGHRS, CDR2 YFSETQ. CDR3 length equals 16 residues. In nucleotides, the CDR3 is TGCGCCAGCAGCTTGGTGGCAGGGCGGAACACCGGGGAGCTGTTTTTT. Amino acids: CASSLVAGRNTGELFF.

This clonotype was recorded once. The chain employs TRBV20-1 and TRBJ2-7; 8 bases line up with TRBD2. The CDR3 is made up of 13 amino acids. V lost 4 bases to trimming and J lost 5 bases; unmatched junction nucleotides: 7. The germline V gene encodes CDR1 DFQATT and CDR2 SNEGSKA (reference sequence). The CDR3 reads CSATTGGKDEQYF. The CDR3 DNA follows: TGCAGTGCTACGACGGGAGGGAAGGACGAGCAGTACTTC.